This TCR beta chain was identified in a study of Tregs in tolerant kidney transplant recipients. The data were produced by immunoSEQ multiplex PCR, yet TCRdb's version contains in-frame clones alone and is incomplete. Altogether tens of thousands of clones are present, 90% to 95% being singletons, with the ten largest covering roughly 1.7%. The V end was cut by 8 bases, the J end by 10 bases, with 3 bases between. The CDR3 totals 9 residues. The V gene's germline CDR1 is MGHDK and CDR2 SYGVNS. Related graft donors supplied nonmyeloablative bone marrow transplants, and mixed chimerism was transient. Unstimulated Tregs (CD4+CD25+CD127-) and CD4+CD25- non-Tregs were sorted from PBMCs.

The sample was CD4+ T cells from blood (PBMCs), taken 12 months after the transplant. The receptor was isolated from a human patient who received a combined kidney and bone marrow transplant. Certain T cells may be donor cells from the graft. This sequence joins TRBV25-1 and TRBJ1-6; D gene ambiguous. CDR3 amino acids: CASGSPLHF. As DNA, the CDR3 is TGTGCCAGCGGCTCACCCCTCCACTTT.